This T cell receptor beta chain was profiled in a study of blood T cell repertoires in COVID-19. Sequencing was performed with immunoSEQ multiplex PCR; in TCRdb, only in-frame clones are kept and a portion is missing. The sample lists approximately 140,000 clones; 80% to 90% were seen once. V was trimmed by 0 bases and J by 3 bases, leaving 12 bases between them. CDR1 is SGDLS, CDR2 YYNGEE, per germline. The length of the CDR3 is 16 residues. This receptor was obtained from a man aged 80 or over with acute or convalescent COVID-19. Sequencing input: peripheral blood. The chain recombines TRBV9 with TRBJ2-2, with D tentatively TRBD2 (5 bases). The CDR3 nucleotides read TGTGCCAGCAGCGTAGGGGTTAGCGCGGACACCGGGGAGCTGTTTTTT. Translated, it gives CASSVGVSADTGELFF.